This TCR beta chain stems from a study of beta chain features in type 1 diabetes. Notes on this clone: The antigen is unknown.

Sequencing targeted expressed TCRB transcripts, as all isolated RNA had been reverse transcribed. Clones were sequenced by immunoSEQ multiplex PCR, and TCRdb holds only the in-frame ones, with some missing. The sample gives around 600,000 clones, 9.5% to 15% of which show up once; over 0.1% is in the top ten. In germline, CDR1 is PRHDT, CDR2 FYEKMQ (reference sequence). The V end lost 1 base, the J end lost 3 bases, and 12 bases lay between the germline ends. This CDR3 is 15 amino acids long. Overall study results and limits: For cells with high TCR expression, cDNA sequencing could yield over-representation. Researchers report that Type 1 diabetes patients had moderately but significantly shorter TCRB CDR3s across all four CD4+ subsets.

V and J are TRBV13 and TRBJ1-1; D not resolved. The origin of this receptor is a man between 25 and 39 years old with type 1 diabetes. Sequenced material: naive CD4+ T cells from blood. The CDR3 DNA reads TGTGCCAGCAGCTTAGCGGTTGGGTACGACACTGAAGCTTTCTTT. Translating it yields CASSLAVGYDTEAFF.